Described below is a single TCR beta chain sequence and its context. Its specificity is not known. Trimming removed 6 bases from V and 3 bases from J, with 12 bases in between. Germline CDR1 and CDR2: MNHNS and SASEGT. The length of the CDR3 is 14 residues. This sample stems from a study of T-cell reconstitution after alpha-beta-depleted transplantation in children. Study observations and caveats: Surviving thymic progenitors and recipient T cells were the source of high TCRbeta diversity at day 60 in some patients. Expanded graft clones numbering several hundred reportedly gave rise to alpha-beta T cells about two months after transplant. Hyperexpanded clones declined; after one year, newly produced T cells mostly supplied diversity.

Unique molecular identifiers were used in preparing the TCRbeta library. TCRdb passed the PCR reads through MiXCR, listing each CDR3 protein once. The data hold about 980,000 distinct CDR3 sequences, with about 29% observed a single time. The sequences come from PBMCs, mostly from graft donor cells, collected 360 days after TCRalphabeta/CD19-depleted stem cell transplant. The chain couples TRBV6-1 to TRBJ1-5; perhaps TRBD1 as D (5 bases). The sequence came from a boy younger than two who had a stem cell transplant for SCID, so the T cells may come from the graft donor. CDR3 sequence reads: CASRGEGPNQPQHF. CDR3 bases: TGTGCCAGCAGAGGGGAGGGTCCCAATCAGCCCCAGCATTTT.